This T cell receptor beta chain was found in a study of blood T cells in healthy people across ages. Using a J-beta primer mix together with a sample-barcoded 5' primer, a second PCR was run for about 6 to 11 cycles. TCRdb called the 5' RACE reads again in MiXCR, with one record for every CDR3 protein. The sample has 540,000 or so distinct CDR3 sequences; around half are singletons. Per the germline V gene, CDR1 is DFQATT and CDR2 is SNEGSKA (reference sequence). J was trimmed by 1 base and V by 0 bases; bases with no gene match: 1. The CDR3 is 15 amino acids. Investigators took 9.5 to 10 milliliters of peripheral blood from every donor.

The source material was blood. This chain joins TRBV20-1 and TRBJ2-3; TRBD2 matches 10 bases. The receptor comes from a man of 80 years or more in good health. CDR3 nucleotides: TGCAGTGCTAGAGATGGGACTAGCGGCACAGATACGCAGTATTTT. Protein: CSARDGTSGTDTQYF.